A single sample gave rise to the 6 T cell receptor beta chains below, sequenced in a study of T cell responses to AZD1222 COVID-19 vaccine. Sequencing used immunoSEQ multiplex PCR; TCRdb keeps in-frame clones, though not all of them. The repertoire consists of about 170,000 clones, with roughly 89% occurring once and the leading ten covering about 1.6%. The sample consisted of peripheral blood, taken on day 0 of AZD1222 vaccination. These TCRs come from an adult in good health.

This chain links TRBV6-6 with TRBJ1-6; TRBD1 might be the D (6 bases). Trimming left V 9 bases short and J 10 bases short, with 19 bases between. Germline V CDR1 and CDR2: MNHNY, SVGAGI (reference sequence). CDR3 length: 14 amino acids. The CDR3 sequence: CASTGRGGGSPLHF. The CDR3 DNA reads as TGTGCCAGTACCGGTAGAGGGGGAGGATCACCCCTCCACTTT.

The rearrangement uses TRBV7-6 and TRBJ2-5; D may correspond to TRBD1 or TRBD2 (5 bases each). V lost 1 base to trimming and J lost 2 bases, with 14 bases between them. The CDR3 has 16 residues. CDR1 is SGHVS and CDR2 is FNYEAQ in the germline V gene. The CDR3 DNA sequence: TGTGCCAGCAGCTTAGGAGGGACCGGGGTTCAAGAGACCCAGTACTTC. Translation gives CASSLGGTGVQETQYF.

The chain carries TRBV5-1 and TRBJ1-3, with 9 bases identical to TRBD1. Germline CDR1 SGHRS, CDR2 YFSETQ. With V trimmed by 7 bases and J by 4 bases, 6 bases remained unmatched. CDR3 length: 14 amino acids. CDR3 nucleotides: TGCGCCAGCTCACAGGGGGCGCGAGGAAACACCATATATTTT. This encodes CASSQGARGNTIYF. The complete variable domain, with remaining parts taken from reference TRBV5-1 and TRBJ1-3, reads KAGVTQTPRYLIKTRGQQVTLSCSPISGHRSVSWYQQTPGQGLQFLFEYFSETQRNKGNFPGRFSGRQFSNSRSEMNVSTLELGDSALYLCASSQGARGNTIYFGEGSWLTVV.

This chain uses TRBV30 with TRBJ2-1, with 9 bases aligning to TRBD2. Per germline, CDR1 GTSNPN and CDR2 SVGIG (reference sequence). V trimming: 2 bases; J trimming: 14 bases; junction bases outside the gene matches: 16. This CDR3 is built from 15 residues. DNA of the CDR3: TGTGCCTGGAGTCCACTTGGTTTCGAGGAGCGGGAGGAGTTCTTC. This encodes CAWSPLGFEEREEFF.

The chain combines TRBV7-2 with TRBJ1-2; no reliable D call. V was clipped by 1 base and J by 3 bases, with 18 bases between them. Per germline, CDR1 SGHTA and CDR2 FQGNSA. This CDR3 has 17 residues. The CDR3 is CASSLGLPLRGYYGYTF. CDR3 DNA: TGTGCCAGCAGCTTAGGTCTACCCCTCCGGGGTTACTATGGCTACACCTTC.

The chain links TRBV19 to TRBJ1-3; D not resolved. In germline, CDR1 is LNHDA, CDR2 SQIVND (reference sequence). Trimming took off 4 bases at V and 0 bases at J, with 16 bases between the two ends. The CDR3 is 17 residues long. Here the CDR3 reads CASSKNQSGRSGNTIYF. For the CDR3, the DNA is TGTGCCAGTAGTAAGAATCAGAGTGGCCGCTCTGGAAACACCATATATTTT.